This entry lists 25 T cell receptor beta chains sequenced from one sample in a study of glioma-infiltrating T cells (dated by TCRdb to about 2016). Sequencing instrument: Illumina MiSeq. The iRepertoire nested amplicon-rescue multiplex PCR (arm-PCR) platform was used to amplify TCR alpha and beta CDR3 regions from RNA. TCRdb passed the public sequencing reads through fastp at Q25 and MiXCR, retaining productive beta sequences. Every CDR3 protein is listed once, alongside the most common genes and DNA of its rows. The sample data list a few hundred thousand distinct CDR3 sequences, and roughly 41% of these were observed just once. Of the sample, approximately 12% is held by the ten largest clones. The material sequenced was glioma tissue, nonneoplastic brain tissue, or PBMCs (not recorded which). The receptors were gathered from a human donor with low-grade glioma or glioblastoma, undergoing nonglioma brain surgery, or in good health (not recorded which).

The chain couples TRBV5-6 to TRBJ2-7; 14 nucleotides agree with TRBD2. The CDR3 has 16 amino acids. Germline V gene data show CDR1 as SGHDT and CDR2 as YYEEEE. Trimming took 3 bases from V and 3 from J; bases not matched to a gene: 5. The CDR3 sequence is CASSSSGLAGVYEQYF. The CDR3 DNA is TGTGCCAGCAGCTCCTCGGGACTAGCGGGGGTCTACGAGCAGTACTTC. Full variable domain (outside the CDR3, taken from reference TRBV5-6 and TRBJ2-7): DAGVTQSPTHLIKTRGQQVTLRCSPKSGHDTVSWYQQALGQGPQFIFQYYEEEERQRGNFPDRFSGHQFPNYSSELNVNALLLGDSALYLCASSSSGLAGVYEQYFGPGTRLTVT.

This clonotype was recorded a few times. The CDR3 region has the DNA TGTGCCAGCCGAAATGTGCGGACTTCGAGCTCCTACAATGAGCAGTTCTTC. This encodes CASRNVRTSSSYNEQFF. This sequence joins TRBV6-6 and TRBJ2-1; possibly TRBD2 for D (5 bases). The CDR3 is 17 amino acids. Germline V gene sequence: CDR1 MNHNY, CDR2 SVGAGI (reference sequence). V was trimmed by 8 bases and J by 0 bases, leaving 20 bases between them.

This clonotype came up a few times. The chain couples TRBV27 to TRBJ2-7; possibly TRBD1 or TRBD2 for D (7 bases each). The germline V gene encodes CDR1 MNHEY and CDR2 SMNVEV (reference sequence). CDR3 length equals 19 residues. V was clipped by 3 bases and J by 0 bases, with 24 bases between them. As DNA, the CDR3 is TGTGCCAGCAGTTTTATGGCAGGGAGGGACAGAGAAAGCTCCTACGAGCAGTACTTC. Translation gives CASSFMAGRDRESSYEQYF.

A note on this clonotype: One junction end does not reproduce the germline sequence, and a read error may be involved. The chain carries TRBV24-1 and TRBJ2-1; TRBD2 aligns across 7 bases. The germline V gene encodes CDR1 KGHDR and CDR2 SFDVKD. This CDR3 region has 15 residues. The CDR3 DNA reads TGTGCCACCATTGATCCCGGGGCGGGAGTAAATGAGCAGTTCTTC. Translation gives CATIDPGAGVNEQFF.

The J gene is TRBJ2-7, the V gene TRBV4-2; TRBD2 matches at 10 bases. Germline loops: CDR1 LGHNA, CDR2 YNFKEQ. This CDR3 is built from 18 residues. V shed 1 base and J 2 bases; nucleotides not matched to a gene: 11. The CDR3 sequence is CASSQGILSGRRTYEQYF. The CDR3 coding sequence is TGTGCCAGCAGCCAAGGTATACTTAGCGGGAGGAGGACCTACGAGCAGTACTTC.

This clonotype appeared many times. V and J are TRBV11-2 and TRBJ2-2, with D perhaps matching TRBD2 (5 bases). Trimming cost V 5 bases and J 2 bases, with 9 bases left between them. Germline V lookup: CDR1 SGHAT, CDR2 FQNNGV. This CDR3 is 14 amino acids long. This CDR3 is CASSIDYNTGELFF. The CDR3 DNA reads TGTGCCAGCAGCATCGACTATAACACCGGGGAGCTGTTTTTT.

V gene TRBV27 combines with J gene TRBJ2-6, with D unclear. The ends were cut back, 3 bases at V and 2 bases at J, with 11 bases in the middle. The CDR3 sequence is 16 residues long. Germline lookup yields CDR1 MNHEY and CDR2 SMNVEV (reference sequence). The CDR3 coding sequence is TGTGCCAGCAGTTTTATCGGATTCGCTGGGGCCAACGTCCTGACTTTC. Translation: CASSFIGFAGANVLTF.

This clonotype was counted many times. This rearrangement joins TRBV27 to TRBJ2-3, with 7 bases identical to TRBD2. The CDR3 spans 16 residues. Germline assignment: CDR1 MNHEY and CDR2 SMNVEV (reference sequence). With V trimmed by 6 bases and J by 3 bases, 12 bases remained unmatched. The CDR3 DNA sequence: TGTGCCAGCAGCCTCCTCCTAGCGGCGGGGACAGATACGCAGTATTTT. It encodes CASSLLLAAGTDTQYF.

Remarks on this clonotype: One junction end disagrees with the germline gene, perhaps due to a read error. The rearrangement uses TRBV28 and TRBJ2-7; TRBD2 is a possible D gene (5 bases). Germline-derived CDR1 and CDR2 are MDHEN and SYDVKM. The CDR3 runs 18 residues. Here the CDR3 DNA reads TGTGCCGGCAGTTTCTCCCATGGGGAGAAGAGCTCCTACAATGAGCAGTACTTC. Translating it yields CAGSFSHGEKSSYNEQYF.

The CDR3 DNA sequence: TGTGCCAGCAGACTCCCGGGAACAGGTAATGAAGCTTTCTTT. Translating it yields CASRLPGTGNEAFF. The V and J genes are TRBV7-9 and TRBJ1-1, with D maybe TRBD1 (5 bases). The CDR3 runs 14 residues. The V end lost 6 bases, the J end lost 7 bases, and 18 bases lay between the germline ends. Germline V gene data show CDR1 as SEHNR and CDR2 as FQNEAQ (reference sequence). Drawing the rest from reference TRBV7-9 and TRBJ1-1, the complete variable domain is DTGVSQNPRHKITKRGQNVTFRCDPISEHNRLYWYRQTLGQGPEFLTYFQNEAQLEKSRLLSDRFSAERPKGSFSTLEIQRTEQGDSAMYLCASRLPGTGNEAFFGQGTRLTVV.

This rearrangement joins TRBV28 to TRBJ1-5; 8 nucleotides match TRBD1. This CDR3 contains 16 residues. The junction had 5 bases not matched to a gene; V was cut back by 3 bases and J by 1 base. Per the germline V gene, CDR1 is MDHEN and CDR2 is SYDVKM. The CDR3 DNA is TGTGCCAGCAGTTTCGCGGACAGGGCCAGCAATCAGCCCCAGCATTTT. Translated, it gives CASSFADRASNQPQHF.

This clonotype has a count of ten or more. The rearrangement uses TRBV6-2 or TRBV6-3 and TRBJ1-1; tentatively, D is TRBD1 (5 bases). The CDR3 has 11 amino acids. Germline V gene data show CDR1 as MNHEY and CDR2 as SVGEGT. The germline V and J ends were trimmed by 6 bases and 10 bases, with 12 bases remaining between them. The CDR3 bases are TGTGCCAGCAGGGGACCCTGGAGAGCTTTCTTT. Residues: CASRGPWRAFF.

This rearrangement joins TRBV15 to TRBJ1-5; 7 positions agree with TRBD1. This CDR3 has 15 residues. Trimming cost V 2 bases and J 7 bases; bases outside gene matches: 8. Germline CDR1 reads LNHNV; CDR2 reads YYDKDF (reference sequence). CDR3 amino acids: CATSRSPGTDQPQHF. The CDR3 nucleotides read TGTGCCACCAGCAGATCCCCCGGGACAGACCAGCCCCAGCATTTT.

The chain joins TRBV27 to TRBJ1-1; D may be TRBD1 (6 bases). Germline V gene lookup returns CDR1 MNHEY and CDR2 SMNVEV (reference sequence). V was clipped by 9 bases and J by 5 bases, with 16 bases between them. This CDR3 region has 13 residues. CDR3 DNA: TGTGCCAGAGGTTTCACAGGGCGAACTGAAGCTTTCTTT. Translating gives CARGFTGRTEAFF.

V is TRBV12-3 or TRBV12-4 and J is TRBJ2-1; the D gene is possibly TRBD2 (6 bases). The V end lost 7 bases, the J end lost 4 bases, and 14 bases lay between the germline ends. The CDR3 contains 14 residues. The CDR3 sequence is CASTTLAGYNEQFF. Written as DNA, the CDR3 is TGTGCCAGCACCACACTTGCGGGGTACAATGAGCAGTTCTTC.

In its sample, this clonotype was seen a few times. The chain employs TRBV2 and TRBJ2-7; possibly TRBD1 for D (6 bases). The germline V gene has CDR1 SNHLY and CDR2 FYNNEI. The CDR3 totals 13 residues. Trimming removed 7 bases at V and 7 bases at J, with 17 bases between. CDR3: CASTLGRTGEQYF. The DNA for the CDR3 is TGTGCCAGCACCCTGGGACGCACAGGGGAGCAGTACTTC.

This clonotype was seen a handful of times. The chain employs TRBV28 and TRBJ1-5; the match to TRBD1 covers 8 bases. The CDR3 sequence is 15 residues long. The germline V gene encodes CDR1 MDHEN and CDR2 SYDVKM. The ends lost 6 bases at V and 1 base at J; junction bases unmatched: 5. CDR3 in amino acids: CASSYGTGSNQPQHF. In DNA form, the CDR3 reads TGTGCCAGCAGCTATGGGACAGGCAGCAATCAGCCCCAGCATTTT.

In its sample, this clonotype was seen a few times. The chain uses TRBV18 and TRBJ1-2; TRBD1 is a possible D gene (5 bases). The length of the CDR3 is 15 residues. CDR1 is KGHSH, CDR2 LQKENI, per germline. The ends were cut back, 3 bases at V and 4 bases at J, with 15 bases in the middle. CDR3 sequence (DNA): TGTGCCAGCTCACCCTCGCCAGGGTCATCCTATGGCTACACCTTC. Encoded protein: CASSPSPGSSYGYTF.

The CDR3 loop is CASSPGLAEGTDTQYF. DNA of the CDR3: TGTGCCAGCAGCCCGGGACTAGCGGAGGGCACAGATACGCAGTATTTT. The J gene is TRBJ2-3, the V gene TRBV5-4; 11 bases are shared with TRBD2. CDR3 length equals 16 residues. CDR1 and CDR2 (germline): SGHNT, YYREEE (reference sequence). Trimming removed 4 bases from V and 1 base from J; junction bases left unmatched: 5.

As for this clonotype: Just one base apart from a much larger clone, this may be a read error. This rearrangement joins TRBV27 to TRBJ2-1, with 10 bases matching TRBD2. The length of the CDR3 is 16 residues. The V and J ends lost 4 bases and 10 bases, in that order; junction bases with no gene match: 13. The germline V gene encodes CDR1 MNHEY and CDR2 SMNVEV (reference sequence). This CDR3 reads CASSSPTSGYTNEQFF. CDR3 bases: TGTGCCAGCAGTTCGCCGACTAGCGGGTACACAAACGAGCAGTTCTTC.

The chain employs TRBV29-1 and TRBJ2-1; 10 bases align to TRBD1. The length of the CDR3 is 14 residues. Germline V gives CDR1 SQVTM, CDR2 ANQGSEA. V gave up 8 bases and J gave up 5 bases; unmatched junction bases: 9. CDR3 coding DNA: TGCAGCCTAGAGGCAGGACAGGGGGACAATGAGCAGTTCTTC. This translates into CSLEAGQGDNEQFF.

Here the CDR3 DNA reads TGTGCCAGCTCACCAGCGGGGTATTCGTATGGCTACACCTTC. Amino acid sequence: CASSPAGYSYGYTF. The chain combines TRBV18 with TRBJ1-2; no clear D gene. The length of the CDR3 is 14 residues. Trimming cost V 2 bases and J 5 bases, with 12 bases left between them. Germline V lookup: CDR1 KGHSH, CDR2 LQKENI.

The V and J genes are TRBV18 and TRBJ2-7, with 10 bases lining up with TRBD1. After removal of 8 bases from V and 9 bases from J, the junction contained 10 bases not matched to a gene. Germline values: CDR1 KGHSH, CDR2 LQKENI. There are 13 residues in the CDR3. The CDR3 nucleotides read TGTGCCAGCAGACCGGGACAGGGGTTGTGGCAGTACTTC. As protein: CASRPGQGLWQYF.

J is TRBJ2-3 and V is TRBV27; 9 bases fit TRBD2. J lost 4 bases, V lost 5 bases, and 19 bases had no gene match. This CDR3 has 19 amino acids. CDR1 MNHEY and CDR2 SMNVEV come from the germline V gene (reference sequence). The CDR3 is CASSNSMFASGILSDTQYF. CDR3 DNA sequence: TGTGCCAGCAGTAACTCGATGTTCGCTAGCGGGATTCTGTCAGATACGCAGTATTTT.

The chain is built from TRBV7-9 and TRBJ1-5; 7 nucleotides match TRBD1. CDR1 is SEHNR and CDR2 is FQNEAQ in the germline V gene (reference sequence). The length of the CDR3 is 14 residues. J gave up 6 bases and V 5 bases, and 7 bases lay outside the gene matches. For the CDR3, the DNA is TGTGCCAGCAGCCAGACGGGGGACAGTCAGCCCCAGCATTTT. Translating gives CASSQTGDSQPQHF.